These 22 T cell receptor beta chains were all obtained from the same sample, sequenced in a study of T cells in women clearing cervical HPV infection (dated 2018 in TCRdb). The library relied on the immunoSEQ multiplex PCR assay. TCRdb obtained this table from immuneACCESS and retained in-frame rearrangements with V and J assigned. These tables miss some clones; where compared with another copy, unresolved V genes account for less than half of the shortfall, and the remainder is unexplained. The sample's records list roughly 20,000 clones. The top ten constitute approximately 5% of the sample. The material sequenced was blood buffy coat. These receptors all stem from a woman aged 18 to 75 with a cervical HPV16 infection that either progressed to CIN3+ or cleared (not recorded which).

CDR3 sequence reads: CSANSGTLIYEQYF. The sequenced part of the CDR3 DNA is TGCAGTGCTAACTCCGGGACTCTCATCTACGAG. V gene TRBV20-1 combines with J gene TRBJ2-7; D may be TRBD2 (6 bases). The CDR3 is cut off 3 residues early in the read; its end comes from the germline J gene. The V gene's germline CDR1 is DFQATT and CDR2 SNEGSKA (reference sequence). CDR3 length equals 14 residues. Deletions cut 4 bases from V and 3 bases from J, with 16 bases between.

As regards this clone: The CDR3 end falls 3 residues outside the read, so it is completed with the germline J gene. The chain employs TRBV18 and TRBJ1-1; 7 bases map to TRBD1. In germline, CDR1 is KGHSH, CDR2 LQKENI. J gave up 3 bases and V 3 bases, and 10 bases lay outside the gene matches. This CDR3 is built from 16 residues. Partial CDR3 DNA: TGTGCCAGCTCACCGTCGACAGGGAGTCGAGACACTGAA. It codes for CASSPSTGSRDTE. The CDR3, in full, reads CASSPSTGSRDTEAFF.

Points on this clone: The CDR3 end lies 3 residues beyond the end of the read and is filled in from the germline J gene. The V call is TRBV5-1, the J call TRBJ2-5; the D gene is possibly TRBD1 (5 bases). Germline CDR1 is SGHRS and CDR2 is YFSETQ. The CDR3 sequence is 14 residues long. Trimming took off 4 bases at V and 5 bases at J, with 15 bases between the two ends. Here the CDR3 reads CASSQEGARETQYF. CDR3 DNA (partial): TGCGCCAGCAGCCAAGAAGGGGCTCGGGAGACC.

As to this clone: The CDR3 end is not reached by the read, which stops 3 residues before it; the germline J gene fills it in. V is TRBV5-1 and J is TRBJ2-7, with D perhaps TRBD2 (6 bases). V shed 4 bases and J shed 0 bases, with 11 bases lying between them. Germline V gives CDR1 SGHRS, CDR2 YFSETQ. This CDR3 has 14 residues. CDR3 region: CASSLLALSYEQYF. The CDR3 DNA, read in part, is TGCGCCAGCAGCCTACTAGCCCTCTCCTACGAG.

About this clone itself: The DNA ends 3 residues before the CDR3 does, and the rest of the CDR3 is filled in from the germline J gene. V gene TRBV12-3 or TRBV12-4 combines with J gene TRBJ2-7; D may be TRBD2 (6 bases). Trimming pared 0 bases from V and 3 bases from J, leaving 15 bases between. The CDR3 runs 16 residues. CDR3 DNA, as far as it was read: TGTGCCAGCAGTTTAGCGTACCCCCGGGGGTACTACGAG. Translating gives CASSLAYPRGYYE. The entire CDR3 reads CASSLAYPRGYYEQYF.

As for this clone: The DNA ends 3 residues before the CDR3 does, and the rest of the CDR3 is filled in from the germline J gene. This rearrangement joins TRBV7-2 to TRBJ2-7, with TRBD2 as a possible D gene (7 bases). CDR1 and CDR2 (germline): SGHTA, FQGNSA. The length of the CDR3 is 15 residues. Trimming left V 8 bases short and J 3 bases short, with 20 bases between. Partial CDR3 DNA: TGTGCCAGCTCCGGTTGGGGGGGACAAAGCTACGAG. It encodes CASSGWGGQSYE. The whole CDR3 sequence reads CASSGWGGQSYEQYF.

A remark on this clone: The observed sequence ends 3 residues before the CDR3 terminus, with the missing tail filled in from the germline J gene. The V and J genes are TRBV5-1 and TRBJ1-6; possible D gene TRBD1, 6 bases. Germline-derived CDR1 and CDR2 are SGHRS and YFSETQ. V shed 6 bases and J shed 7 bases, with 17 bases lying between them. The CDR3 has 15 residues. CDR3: CASNIGGQLNSPLHF. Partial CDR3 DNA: TGCGCCAGCAATATTGGTGGACAGTTAAATTCACCC.

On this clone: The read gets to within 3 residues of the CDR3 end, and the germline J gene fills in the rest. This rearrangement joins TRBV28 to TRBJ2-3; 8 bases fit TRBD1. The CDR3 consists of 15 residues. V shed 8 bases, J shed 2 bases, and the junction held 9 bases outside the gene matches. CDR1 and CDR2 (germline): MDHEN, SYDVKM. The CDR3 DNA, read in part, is TGTGCCAGCTCCCGGACAGGGTCAACCACAGATACG. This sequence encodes CASSRTGSTTDT. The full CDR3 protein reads CASSRTGSTTDTQYF.

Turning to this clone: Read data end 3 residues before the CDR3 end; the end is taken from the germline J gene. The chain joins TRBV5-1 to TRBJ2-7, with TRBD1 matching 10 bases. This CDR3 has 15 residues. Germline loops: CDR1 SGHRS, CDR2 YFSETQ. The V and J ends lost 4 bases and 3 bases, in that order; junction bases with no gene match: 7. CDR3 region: CASSEGTGAFYEQYF. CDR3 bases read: TGCGCCAGCAGCGAGGGGACAGGGGCCTTCTACGAG.

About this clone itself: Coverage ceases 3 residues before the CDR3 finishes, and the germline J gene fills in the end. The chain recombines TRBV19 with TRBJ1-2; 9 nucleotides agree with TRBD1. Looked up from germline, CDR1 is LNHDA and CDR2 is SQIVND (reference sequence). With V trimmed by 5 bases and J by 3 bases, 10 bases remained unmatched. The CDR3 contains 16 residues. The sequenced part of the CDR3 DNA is TGTGCCAGTAGTCCTCCTCAGAGACAGGGGGACTATGGC. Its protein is CASSPPQRQGDYG. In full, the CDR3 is CASSPPQRQGDYGYTF.

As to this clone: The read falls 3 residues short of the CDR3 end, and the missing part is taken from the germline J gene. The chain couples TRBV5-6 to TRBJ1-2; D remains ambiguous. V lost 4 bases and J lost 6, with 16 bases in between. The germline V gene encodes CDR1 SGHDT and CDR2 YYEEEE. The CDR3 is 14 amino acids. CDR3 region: CASSPRGEFHGYTF. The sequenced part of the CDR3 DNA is TGTGCCAGCAGCCCCCGCGGTGAGTTCCATGGC.

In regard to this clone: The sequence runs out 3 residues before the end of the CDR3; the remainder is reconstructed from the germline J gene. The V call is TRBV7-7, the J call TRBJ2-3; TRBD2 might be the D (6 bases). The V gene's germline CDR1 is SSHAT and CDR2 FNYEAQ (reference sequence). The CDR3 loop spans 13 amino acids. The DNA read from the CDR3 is TGTGCCAGCAGCCCGACATCGGCGGGGACG. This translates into CASSPTSAGT. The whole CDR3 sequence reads CASSPTSAGTQYF.

CDR3 region: CAWGNGGIFYEQYF. CDR3 DNA (partial): TGTGCCTGGGGTAATGGGGGGATCTTCTACGAG. The chain links TRBV30 to TRBJ2-7, with D perhaps matching TRBD2 (6 bases). The DNA ends 3 residues before the CDR3 does, and the rest of the CDR3 is filled in from the germline J gene. Germline lookup yields CDR1 GTSNPN and CDR2 SVGIG (reference sequence). V lost 5 bases and J lost 3, with 17 bases in between. There are 14 residues in the CDR3.

CDR3 DNA (partial): TGTGCCAGCAGAGAGTACAGGTCACAAGAGACC. It encodes CASREYRSQET. The complete CDR3 reads CASREYRSQETQYF. This chain joins TRBV2 and TRBJ2-5; possibly TRBD1 for D (5 bases). The CDR3 end is not reached by the read, which stops 3 residues before it; the germline J gene fills it in. Germline V gene data show CDR1 as SNHLY and CDR2 as FYNNEI. V was shortened by 6 bases and J by 2 bases, with 13 bases between the two germline ends. The CDR3 covers 14 residues.

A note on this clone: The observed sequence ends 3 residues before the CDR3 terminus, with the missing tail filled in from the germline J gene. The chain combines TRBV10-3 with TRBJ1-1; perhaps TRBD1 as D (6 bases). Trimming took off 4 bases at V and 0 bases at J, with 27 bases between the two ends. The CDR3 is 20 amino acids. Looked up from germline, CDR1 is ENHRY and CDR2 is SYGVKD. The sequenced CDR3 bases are TGTGCCATCAGTGGAACGGATGCACACAGGGCCGCAATTCTGAACACTGAA. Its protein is CAISGTDAHRAAILNTE. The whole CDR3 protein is CAISGTDAHRAAILNTEAFF.

The CDR3: CAITAGAPTDTQYF. Incomplete CDR3 DNA: TGTGCCATCACTGCGGGAGCCCCCACAGATACG. V gene TRBV10-3 combines with J gene TRBJ2-3, with 7 bases lining up with TRBD2. The read ends 3 residues early relative to the CDR3; the germline J gene fills the gap. CDR3 size: 14 residues. From germline, CDR1 is ENHRY and CDR2 SYGVKD. The J segment lost 2 bases and the V segment lost 7 bases, leaving 6 bases of the junction unmatched.

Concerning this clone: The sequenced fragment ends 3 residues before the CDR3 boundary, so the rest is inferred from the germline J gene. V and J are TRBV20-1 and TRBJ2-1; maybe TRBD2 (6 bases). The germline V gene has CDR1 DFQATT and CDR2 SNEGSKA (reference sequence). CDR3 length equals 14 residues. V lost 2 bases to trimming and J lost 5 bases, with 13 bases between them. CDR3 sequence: CSARSEAGNNEQFF. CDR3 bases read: TGCAGTGCTAGAAGCGAGGCGGGGAACAATGAG.

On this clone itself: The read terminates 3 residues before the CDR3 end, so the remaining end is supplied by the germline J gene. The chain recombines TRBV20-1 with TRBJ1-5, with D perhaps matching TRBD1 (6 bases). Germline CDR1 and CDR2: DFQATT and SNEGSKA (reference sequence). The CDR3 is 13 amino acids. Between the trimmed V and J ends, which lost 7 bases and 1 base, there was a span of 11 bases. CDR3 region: CSVQGTSNQPQHF. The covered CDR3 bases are TGCAGTGTCCAGGGGACGAGCAATCAGCCC.

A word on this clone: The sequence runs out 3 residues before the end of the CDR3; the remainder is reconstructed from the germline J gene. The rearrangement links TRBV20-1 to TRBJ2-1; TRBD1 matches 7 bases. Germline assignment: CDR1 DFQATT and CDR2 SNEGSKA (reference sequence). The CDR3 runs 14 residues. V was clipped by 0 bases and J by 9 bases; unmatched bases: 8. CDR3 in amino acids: CSARERDSGREQFF. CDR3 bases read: TGCAGTGCTAGAGAAAGGGACAGTGGCCGTGAG.

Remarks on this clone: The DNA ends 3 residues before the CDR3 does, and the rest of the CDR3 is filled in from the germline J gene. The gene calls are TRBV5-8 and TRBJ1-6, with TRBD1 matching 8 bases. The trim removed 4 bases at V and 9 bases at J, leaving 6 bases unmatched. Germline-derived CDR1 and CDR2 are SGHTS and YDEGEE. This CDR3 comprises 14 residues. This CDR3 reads CASSLDRGGSPLHF. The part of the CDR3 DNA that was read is TGTGCCAGCAGCCTTGACAGGGGTGGTTCACCC.

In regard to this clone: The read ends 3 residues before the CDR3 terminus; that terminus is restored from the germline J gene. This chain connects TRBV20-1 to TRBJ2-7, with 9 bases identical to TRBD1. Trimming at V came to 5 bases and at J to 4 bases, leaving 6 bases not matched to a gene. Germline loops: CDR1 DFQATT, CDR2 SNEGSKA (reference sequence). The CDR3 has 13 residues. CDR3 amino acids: CSAGGQGLYEQYF. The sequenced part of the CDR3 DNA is TGCAGTGCTGGGGGACAGGGCCTTTACGAG.

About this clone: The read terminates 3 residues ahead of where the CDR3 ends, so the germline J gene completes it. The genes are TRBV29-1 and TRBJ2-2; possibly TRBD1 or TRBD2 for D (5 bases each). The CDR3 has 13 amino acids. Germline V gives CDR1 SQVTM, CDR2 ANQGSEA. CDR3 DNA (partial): TGCAGCGTTTACCGGGAACAAGGGGAAAAG. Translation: CSVYREQGEK. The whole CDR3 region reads CSVYREQGEKLFF.